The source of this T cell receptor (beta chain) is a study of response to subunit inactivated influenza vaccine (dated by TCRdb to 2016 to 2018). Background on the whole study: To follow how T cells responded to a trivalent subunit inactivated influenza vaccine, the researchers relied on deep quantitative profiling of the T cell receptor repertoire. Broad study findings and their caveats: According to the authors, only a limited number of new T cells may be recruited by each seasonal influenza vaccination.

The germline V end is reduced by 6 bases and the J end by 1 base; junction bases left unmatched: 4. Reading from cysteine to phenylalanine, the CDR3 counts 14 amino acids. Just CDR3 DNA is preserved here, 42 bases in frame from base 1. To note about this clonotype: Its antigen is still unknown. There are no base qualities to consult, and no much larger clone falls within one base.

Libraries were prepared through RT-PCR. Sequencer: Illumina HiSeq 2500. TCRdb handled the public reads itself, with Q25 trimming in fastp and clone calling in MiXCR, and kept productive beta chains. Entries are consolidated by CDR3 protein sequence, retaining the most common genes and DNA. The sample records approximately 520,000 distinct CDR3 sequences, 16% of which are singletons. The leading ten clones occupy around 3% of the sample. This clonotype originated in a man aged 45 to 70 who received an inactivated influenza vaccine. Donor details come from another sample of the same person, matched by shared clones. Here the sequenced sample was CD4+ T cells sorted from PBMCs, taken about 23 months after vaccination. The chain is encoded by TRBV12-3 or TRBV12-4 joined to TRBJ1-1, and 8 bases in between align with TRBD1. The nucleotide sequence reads TGTGCCAGCAGGGGGGGGACAGGGAACACTGAAGCTTTCTTT. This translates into CASRGGTGNTEAFF.